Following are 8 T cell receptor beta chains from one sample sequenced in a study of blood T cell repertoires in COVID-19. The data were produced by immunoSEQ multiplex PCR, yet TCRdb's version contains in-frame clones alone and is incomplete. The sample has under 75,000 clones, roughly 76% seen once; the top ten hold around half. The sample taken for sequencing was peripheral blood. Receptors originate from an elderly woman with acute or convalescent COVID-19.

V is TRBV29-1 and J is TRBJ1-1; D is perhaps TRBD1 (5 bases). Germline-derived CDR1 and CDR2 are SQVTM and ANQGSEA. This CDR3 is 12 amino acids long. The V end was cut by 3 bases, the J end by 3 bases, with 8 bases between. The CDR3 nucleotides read TGCAGCGTTGACAGGGATGACACTGAAGCTTTCTTT. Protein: CSVDRDDTEAFF. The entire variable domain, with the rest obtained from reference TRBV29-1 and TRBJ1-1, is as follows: SAVISQKPSRDICQRGTSLTIQCQVDSQVTMMFWYRQQPGQSLTLIATANQGSEATYESGFVIDKFPISRPNLTFSTLTVSNMSPEDSSIYLCSVDRDDTEAFFGQGTRLTVV.

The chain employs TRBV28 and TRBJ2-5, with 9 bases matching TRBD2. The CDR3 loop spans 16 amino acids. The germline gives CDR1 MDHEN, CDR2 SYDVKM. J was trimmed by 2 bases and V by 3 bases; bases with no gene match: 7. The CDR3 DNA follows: TGTGCCAGCAGTTTGGGGCTAGCGGGACTACAAGAGACCCAGTACTTC. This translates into CASSLGLAGLQETQYF.

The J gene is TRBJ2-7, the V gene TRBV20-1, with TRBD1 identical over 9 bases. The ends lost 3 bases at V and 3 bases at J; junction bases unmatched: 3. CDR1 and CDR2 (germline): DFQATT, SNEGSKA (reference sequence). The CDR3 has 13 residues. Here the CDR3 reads CSASGDRDYEQYF. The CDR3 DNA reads TGCAGTGCTAGTGGGGACAGGGACTACGAGCAGTACTTC.

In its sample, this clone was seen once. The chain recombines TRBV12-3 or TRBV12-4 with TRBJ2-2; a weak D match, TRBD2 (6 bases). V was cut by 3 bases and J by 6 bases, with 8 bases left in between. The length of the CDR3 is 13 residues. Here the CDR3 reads CASSFGGPGELFF. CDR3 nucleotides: TGTGCCAGCAGTTTCGGGGGACCCGGGGAGCTGTTTTTT.

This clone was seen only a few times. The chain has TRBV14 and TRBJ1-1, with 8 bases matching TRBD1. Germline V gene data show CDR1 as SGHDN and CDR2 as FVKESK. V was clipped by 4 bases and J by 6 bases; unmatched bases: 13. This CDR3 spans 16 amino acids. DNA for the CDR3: TGTGCCAGCAGCCCCCAGGGGGCAGGTGGTCTCGCTGAAGCTTTCTTT. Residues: CASSPQGAGGLAEAFF.

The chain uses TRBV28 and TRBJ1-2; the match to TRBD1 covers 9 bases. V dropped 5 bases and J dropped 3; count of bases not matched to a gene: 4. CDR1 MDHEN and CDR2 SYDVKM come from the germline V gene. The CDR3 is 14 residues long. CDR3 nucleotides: TGTGCCAGCAGTCCCCGACAGGGGGACTATGGCTACACCTTC. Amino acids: CASSPRQGDYGYTF.

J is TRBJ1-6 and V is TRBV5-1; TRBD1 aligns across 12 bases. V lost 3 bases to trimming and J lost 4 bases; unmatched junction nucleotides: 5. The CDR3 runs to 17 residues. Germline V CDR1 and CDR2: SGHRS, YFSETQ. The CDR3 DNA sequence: TGCGCCAGCAGCTCGGGACAGGGGGCGAGATATAATTCACCCCTCCACTTT. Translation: CASSSGQGARYNSPLHF.

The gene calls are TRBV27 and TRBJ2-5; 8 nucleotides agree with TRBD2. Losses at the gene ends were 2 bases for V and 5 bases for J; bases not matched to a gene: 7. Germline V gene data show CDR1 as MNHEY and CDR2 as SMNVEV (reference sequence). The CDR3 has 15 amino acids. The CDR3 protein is CASSLGSGRLETQYF. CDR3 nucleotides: TGTGCCAGCAGTTTAGGGAGCGGGAGATTGGAGACCCAGTACTTC.